This T cell receptor (beta chain) originates from a study of blood T cell repertoires in COVID-19. For the study at large: T cells, B-cell-depleted T cells, or PBMCs provided the cDNA or gDNA that served as material.

This CDR3 region has 15 residues. Germline V CDR1 and CDR2: SGHRS, YFSETQ. V dropped 1 base and J dropped 7; count of bases not matched to a gene: 3. This clone was detected only once. The protocol was immunoSEQ multiplex PCR, while the TCRdb copy is restricted to in-frame clones and leaves out a portion. The sample has over 350,000 clones, approximately 90% seen once; the top ten hold more than 4%. The TCR was taken from a woman aged 30 to 39 with acute or convalescent COVID-19. The chain combines TRBV5-1 with TRBJ2-1; 12 bases agree with TRBD2. Material for sequencing was peripheral blood. CDR3 region: CASSLRLAGVNEQFF. The CDR3 DNA reads as TGCGCCAGCAGCTTGAGACTAGCGGGGGTAAATGAGCAGTTCTTC.